These 10 T cell receptor delta chains came from one sample sequenced in a study of gamma-delta chains in newborns, infants, children. With CATT, TCRdb re-called clones from the reads. The data show 4,000 to 5,000 delta-chain clones, under 15% seen once. Sequences were obtained from blood. The receptors here all came from a child who was a newborn, infant or young child, either healthy, febrile or measles-vaccinated (not recorded which).

Comment on this clone: A read error may be the cause here, since a much bigger clone is one base away. V is TRDV1 and J is TRDJ1, with D perhaps assigned TRDD2 or TRDD3 (6 bases each). Germline CDR1 reads TSWWSYY; CDR2 reads QGS. This CDR3 region has 20 residues. This CDR3 reads CALGVTSWGRGDPRTDKPIF. CDR3 coding DNA: TGTGCTCTTGGGGTCACTTCCTGGGGACGGGGGGACCCTAGAACCGATAAACCCATCTTT.

The table lists this clone with a few counts. This likely stems from a read error, as it lies one base from a far larger clone. Other nucleotide sequences from this sample produce the same CDR3. V usage is TRDV2 and J usage is TRDJ3; possible D gene TRDD3, 6 bases. In germline, CDR1 is GEAIGNYY, CDR2 EKD. The CDR3 spans 19 residues. The V gene lost 1 base and the J gene lost 4 bases, with 19 bases spanning the gap. CDR3 in amino acids: CACDTVDGDAEWDTRQMFF. The CDR3 nucleotides are TGTGCCTGTGACACAGTGGATGGGGATGCCGAATGGGACACCCGACAGATGTTTTTC.

Only a few counts were recorded for this clone. V is TRDV2 and J is TRDJ1; 8 bases align to TRDD3. The germline V gene encodes CDR1 GEAIGNYY and CDR2 EKD. J lost 0 bases, V lost 3 bases, and 8 bases had no gene match. This CDR3 has 16 amino acids. The CDR3 coding sequence is TGTGCCTGTGACCCCCTGGTGGGGGATTACACCGATAAACTCATCTTT. This encodes CACDPLVGDYTDKLIF.

This clone was seen only a few times. This chain connects TRDV2 to TRDJ1; TRDD3 matches at 10 bases. The germline V gene encodes CDR1 GEAIGNYY and CDR2 EKD. This CDR3 region has 17 residues. Unmatched junction bases numbered 10, after V lost 1 base and J lost 3 bases. The CDR3 DNA reads TGTGCCTGTGACACGCTGGGGGATAGGGATTTGGCCGATAAACTCATCTTT. Its translation is CACDTLGDRDLADKLIF.

About this clone: TCRdb's protein does not match the DNA translation at residue 5; the protein provided is translated from the DNA. This rearrangement joins TRDV2 to TRDJ3; tentative D call: TRDD3 (5 bases). The CDR3 is 21 amino acids. Germline CDR1 is GEAIGNYY and CDR2 is EKD. V dropped 3 bases and J dropped 1 base, with 24 bases sitting between them. The CDR3 here is CACDAMGTSRGLSWDTRQMFF. The CDR3 bases are TGTGCCTGTGACGCGATGGGGACTTCTCGAGGCCTTTCCTGGGACACCCGACAGATGTTTTTC.

Notes on this clone: The TCRdb protein comes from a much larger clone and disagrees with this DNA's translation at residue 17, likely due to a read error; the protein given here is derived from the DNA. V usage is TRDV1 and J usage is TRDJ1, with D possibly being TRDD3 (5 bases). The CDR3 consists of 19 residues. The germline gives CDR1 TSWWSYY, CDR2 QGS. For the CDR3, the DNA is TGTGCTCTTGGGGATCGCTTATTTTCCACCCCTGACTGGACCGATAAACCCATCTTT. It encodes CALGDRLFSTPDWTDKPIF.

A word on this clone: Given a far larger clone just one base away, this is likely a sequencing read error. This chain joins TRDV1 and TRDJ1, with TRDD3 matching over 9 bases. The J gene, absent from TCRdb, was called here by matching the DNA to germline. The CDR3 runs 23 residues. Germline V lookup: CDR1 TSWWSYY, CDR2 QGS. V lost 4 bases to trimming and J lost 0 bases; unmatched junction nucleotides: 27. This chain's CDR3 is CALGGGFPFTGGISALYTDKLIF. In nucleotides, the CDR3 is TGTGCTCTTGGGGGGGGTTTCCCCTTTACTGGGGGAATCTCGGCGTTGTACACCGATAAACTCATCTTT.

This clone appeared a few times. The same CDR3 also results from other DNA sequences found in this sample. This CDR3 reads CACGTVAGTQGSWDTRQMFF. DNA of the CDR3: TGTGCCTGCGGCACCGTGGCTGGAACTCAGGGATCCTGGGACACCCGACAGATGTTTTTC. The chain has TRDV2 and TRDJ3; D remains ambiguous. V lost 7 bases, J lost 1 base, and 25 bases lay in between. The CDR3 has 20 residues. Germline CDR1 is GEAIGNYY and CDR2 is EKD.

On this clone: The translation of this DNA and the TCRdb protein of a much larger clone differ at residue 17, probably owing to a read error; the protein shown here is translated from the DNA. The V gene is TRDV2, the J gene TRDJ1; TRDD3 aligns across 13 bases. Germline V gene sequence: CDR1 GEAIGNYY, CDR2 EKD. The CDR3 extends over 19 amino acids. CDR3 DNA sequence: TGTGCCTGTGACACCGTAGGCACTGGGGGATACGGAATGGCCGATAAACCCATCTTT. Protein sequence: CACDTVGTGGYGMADKPIF.

This clone has a handful of counts. The chain carries TRDV2 and TRDJ2; TRDD3 is a possible D gene (6 bases). The V end was cut by 0 bases, the J end by 1 base, with 11 bases between. CDR3 length: 16 residues. The germline V gene has CDR1 GEAIGNYY and CDR2 EKD. In DNA form, the CDR3 reads TGTGCCTGTGACACCGTGGGGATGGGTTTGACAGCACAACTCTTCTTT. As protein: CACDTVGMGLTAQLFF.